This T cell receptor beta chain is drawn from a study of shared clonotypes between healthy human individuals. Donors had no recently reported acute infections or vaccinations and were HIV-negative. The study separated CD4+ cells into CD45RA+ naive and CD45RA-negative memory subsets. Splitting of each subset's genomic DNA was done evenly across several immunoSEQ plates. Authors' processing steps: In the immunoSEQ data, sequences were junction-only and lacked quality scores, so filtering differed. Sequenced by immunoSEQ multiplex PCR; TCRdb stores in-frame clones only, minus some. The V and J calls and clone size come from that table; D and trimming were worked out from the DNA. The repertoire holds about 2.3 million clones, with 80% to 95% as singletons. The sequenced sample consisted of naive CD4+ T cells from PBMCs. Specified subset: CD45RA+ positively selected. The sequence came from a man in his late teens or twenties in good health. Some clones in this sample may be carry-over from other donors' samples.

This chain's CDR3 is CASSLAGSGAYGYTF. The CDR3 DNA is TGTGCCAGCAGCTTAGCGGGTTCAGGAGCTTATGGCTACACCTTC. The chain recombines TRBV7-2 with TRBJ1-2; D is unclear. The V end was cut by 0 bases, the J end by 5 bases, with 13 bases between. The germline V gene has CDR1 SGHTA and CDR2 FQGNSA. The CDR3 runs to 15 residues.